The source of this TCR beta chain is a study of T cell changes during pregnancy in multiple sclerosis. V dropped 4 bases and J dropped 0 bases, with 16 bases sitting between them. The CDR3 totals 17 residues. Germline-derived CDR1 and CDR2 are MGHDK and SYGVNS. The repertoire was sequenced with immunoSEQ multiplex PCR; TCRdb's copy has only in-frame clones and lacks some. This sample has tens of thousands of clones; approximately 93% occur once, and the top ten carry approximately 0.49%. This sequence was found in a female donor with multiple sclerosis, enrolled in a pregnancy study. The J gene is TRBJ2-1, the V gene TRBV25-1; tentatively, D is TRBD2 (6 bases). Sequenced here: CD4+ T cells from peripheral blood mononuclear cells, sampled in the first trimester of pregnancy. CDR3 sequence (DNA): TGTGCCAGCAGTGCCCCTCCAGGCGGGGACTCCTACAATGAGCAGTTCTTC. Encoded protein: CASSAPPGGDSYNEQFF.